A selection of T cell receptor beta chains follows, all from one sample in a study of blood T cell repertoires in COVID-19. This table comes from immunoSEQ multiplex PCR, and its TCRdb copy is limited to in-frame clones, with some not included. The table lists 300,000 to 350,000 clones, around nine tenths of them singletons, with just over 1% in the top ten. Sequencing input: PBMCs or T cells enriched from blood (not recorded which). All receptors come from a woman aged 25-40 years who had been exposed to COVID-19. Each CDR3 is given with its conserved first and last residue. The order of the fields is V gene, D gene, J gene, clone size, CDR3 protein, CDR3 DNA. A D gene is named only where the DNA matches it firmly. Some rows have no size entry. The others give once, few or many, or a class for an expanded clone.

V: TRBV28
D: TRBD2
J: TRBJ2-7
size: few
CDR3: CASSFLGFRTSGAYEQYF
DNA: TGTGCCAGCAGTTTTTTGGGTTTTCGGACTAGCGGGGCCTACGAGCAGTACTTC

V: TRBV24-1
D: TRBD1
J: TRBJ2-1
size: NA
CDR3: CATSDQPGQGRYNEQFF
DNA: TGTGCCACCAGTGATCAACCCGGACAGGGGCGCTACAATGAGCAGTTCTTC

V: TRBV5-6
D: NA
J: TRBJ2-2
size: NA
CDR3: CASSTFRTANTGELFF
DNA: TGTGCCAGCAGCACCTTTCGGACAGCCAACACCGGGGAGCTGTTTTTT

V: TRBV9
D: NA
J: TRBJ1-2
size: NA
CDR3: CASSVVSGGYGYTF
DNA: TGTGCCAGCAGCGTAGTCTCCGGAGGGTATGGCTACACCTTC

V: TRBV12-3/TRBV12-4
D: TRBD1
J: TRBJ1-6
size: once
CDR3: CASRTGGPLHF
DNA: TGTGCCAGCAGAACAGGGGGTCCCCTCCACTTT

V: TRBV28
D: NA
J: TRBJ1-1
size: NA
CDR3: CASSFQRFNTEAFF
DNA: TGTGCCAGCAGTTTCCAGCGCTTTAACACTGAAGCTTTCTTT

V: TRBV2
D: TRBD2
J: TRBJ2-3
size: NA
CDR3: CASSGWTSGTPSTDTQYF
DNA: TGTGCCAGCAGCGGATGGACTAGCGGGACCCCAAGCACAGATACGCAGTATTTT

V: TRBV30
D: NA
J: TRBJ2-6
size: NA
CDR3: CACASAGANVLTF
DNA: TGTGCCTGTGCTAGCGCTGGGGCCAACGTCCTGACTTTC

V: TRBV7-2
D: TRBD2
J: TRBJ2-1
size: NA
CDR3: CASSLVLGSGIYNEQFF
DNA: TGTGCCAGCAGCTTAGTACTCGGTAGCGGGATATACAATGAGCAGTTCTTC

V: TRBV28
D: TRBD2
J: TRBJ2-5
size: once
CDR3: CASSFSASGRSETQYF
DNA: TGTGCCAGCAGTTTCTCGGCCAGCGGGAGGAGTGAGACCCAGTACTTC

V: TRBV6-5
D: NA
J: TRBJ1-4
size: few
CDR3: CASRVETGGEKLFF
DNA: TGTGCCAGCAGAGTGGAGACGGGTGGTGAAAAACTGTTTTTT

V: TRBV5-5
D: TRBD2
J: TRBJ2-5
size: NA
CDR3: CASRTISAGGPKETQYF
DNA: TGTGCCAGCAGGACCATCTCAGCGGGAGGCCCAAAAGAGACCCAGTACTTC

V: TRBV2
D: TRBD2
J: TRBJ2-1
size: NA
CDR3: CASYRLRLAGGGNEQFF
DNA: TGTGCCAGTTATCGGCTCAGACTAGCGGGAGGAGGTAATGAGCAGTTCTTC

V: TRBV3-1/TRBV3-2
D: TRBD2
J: TRBJ2-2
size: NA
CDR3: CASSHGTIGTGELFF
DNA: TGTGCCAGCAGCCACGGGACTATTGGCACCGGGGAGCTGTTTTTT

V: TRBV5-1
D: NA
J: TRBJ2-1
size: NA
CDR3: CASSLVSWRDIFNEQFF
DNA: TGCGCCAGCAGCTTAGTCTCATGGCGGGATATCTTCAATGAGCAGTTCTTC

V: TRBV18
D: NA
J: TRBJ1-5
size: NA
CDR3: CASSPRGAEDQPQHF
DNA: TGTGCCAGCTCACCCCGGGGGGCGGAGGATCAGCCCCAGCATTTT

V: TRBV19
D: TRBD1
J: TRBJ2-3
size: NA
CDR3: CASSIWRTGDTDTQYF
DNA: TGTGCCAGTAGTATTTGGAGGACAGGGGACACAGATACGCAGTATTTT

V: TRBV9
D: NA
J: TRBJ2-1
size: NA
CDR3: CASSGRTNEQFF
DNA: TGTGCCAGCAGCGGACGGACTAACGAGCAGTTCTTC

V: TRBV10-3
D: TRBD1
J: TRBJ1-2
size: few
CDR3: CAISGGGAGYGYTF
DNA: TGTGCCATCAGTGGAGGGGGCGCTGGCTATGGCTACACCTTC

V: TRBV28
D: NA
J: TRBJ1-4
size: NA
CDR3: CASRWGLEKLFF
DNA: TGTGCCAGCAGGTGGGGGCTTGAAAAACTGTTTTTT

V: TRBV18
D: NA
J: TRBJ1-4
size: NA
CDR3: CASSPQPTNEKLFF
DNA: TGTGCCAGCTCACCACAGCCAACTAATGAAAAACTGTTTTTT

V: TRBV6-5
D: TRBD1
J: TRBJ1-6
size: NA
CDR3: CASRLNRGENSPLHF
DNA: TGTGCCAGCAGACTAAACAGGGGAGAGAATTCACCCCTCCACTTT

V: TRBV28
D: NA
J: TRBJ2-2
size: NA
CDR3: CATSMEGTGELFF
DNA: TGTGCCACCAGTATGGAGGGCACCGGGGAGCTGTTTTTT

V: TRBV7-6
D: NA
J: TRBJ1-2
size: few
CDR3: CASSIGPNDGYTF
DNA: TGTGCCAGCAGCATTGGGCCAAACGATGGCTACACCTTC

V: TRBV18
D: NA
J: TRBJ1-2
size: NA
CDR3: CASSGGADYGYTF
DNA: TGTGCCAGCTCTGGTGGGGCAGACTATGGCTACACCTTC

V: TRBV5-1
D: TRBD2
J: TRBJ2-5
size: NA
CDR3: CASSPGLAGPVGEETQYF
DNA: TGCGCCAGCAGCCCGGGACTAGCGGGCCCAGTAGGAGAAGAGACCCAGTACTTC

V: TRBV6-2/TRBV6-3
D: TRBD2
J: TRBJ2-7
size: once
CDR3: CASSLAGGTYEQYF
DNA: TGTGCCAGCAGTTTAGCGGGAGGGACCTACGAGCAGTACTTC

V: TRBV4-1
D: NA
J: TRBJ1-5
size: once
CDR3: CASSQDKAGSNQPQHF
DNA: TGCGCCAGCAGCCAAGATAAGGCAGGGAGCAATCAGCCCCAGCATTTT

V: TRBV18
D: TRBD2
J: TRBJ2-3
size: NA
CDR3: CASSPLPGLAGGGGRTDTQYF
DNA: TGTGCCAGCTCACCACTTCCCGGACTAGCGGGAGGTGGAGGGCGTACAGATACGCAGTATTTT

V: TRBV19
D: TRBD1
J: TRBJ1-5
size: NA
CDR3: CASSIGRGPDQPQHF
DNA: TGTGCCAGTAGTATTGGAAGGGGGCCGGATCAGCCCCAGCATTTT

V: TRBV6-4
D: NA
J: TRBJ1-6
size: few
CDR3: CASSEEGQNSPLHF
DNA: TGTGCCAGCAGTGAAGAAGGACAAAATTCACCCCTCCACTTT

V: TRBV6-5
D: NA
J: TRBJ1-3
size: NA
CDR3: CASSYSSGNSGNTIYF
DNA: TGTGCCAGCAGTTACTCGTCCGGGAACTCTGGAAACACCATATATTTT

V: TRBV10-3
D: NA
J: TRBJ1-5
size: NA
CDR3: CAISDLTTRPQHF
DNA: TGTGCCATCAGTGACCTGACTACTCGGCCCCAGCATTTT

V: TRBV13
D: NA
J: TRBJ2-7
size: NA
CDR3: CASSLQRSYEQYF
DNA: TGTGCCAGCAGCTTACAAAGGAGCTACGAGCAGTACTTC

V: TRBV6-5
D: NA
J: TRBJ2-7
size: NA
CDR3: CASSPPDKTYEQYF
DNA: TGTGCCAGCAGTCCCCCGGACAAAACTTACGAGCAGTACTTC

V: TRBV19
D: NA
J: TRBJ2-7
size: NA
CDR3: CASSSNRLGGKSSYEQYF
DNA: TGTGCCAGTAGTTCCAACCGACTGGGCGGGAAAAGCTCCTACGAGCAGTACTTC

V: TRBV2
D: NA
J: TRBJ1-1
size: once
CDR3: CASNLQGNTEAFF
DNA: TGTGCCAGCAATTTACAGGGGAACACTGAAGCTTTCTTT

V: TRBV30
D: NA
J: TRBJ1-2
size: NA
CDR3: CAWIATGWDGYTF
DNA: TGTGCCTGGATCGCCACGGGGTGGGATGGCTACACCTTC

V: TRBV28
D: NA
J: TRBJ1-2
size: NA
CDR3: CASTATARSLYGYTF
DNA: TGTGCCAGCACCGCGACAGCCCGAAGCCTCTATGGCTACACCTTC